Listed here are 3 T cell receptor beta chains from one sample, sequenced in a study of blood T cell repertoires in COVID-19. The table came from immunoSEQ multiplex PCR; TCRdb's copy has only in-frame clones and leaves some out. Of tens of thousands of clones in the sample, 88% were seen once. Sequencing used peripheral blood. These receptors originate from a man aged 50 to 59 with active COVID-19.

CDR3 DNA: TGTGCCAGCAGCCAAGGGTCGACAGGGCTTCAGCCCCAGCATTTT. This translates into CASSQGSTGLQPQHF. V and J are TRBV3-1 (or the pseudogene TRBV3-2) and TRBJ1-5; 7 nucleotides line up with TRBD1. V lost 1 base, J lost 6 bases, and 6 bases stayed unmatched. This CDR3 has 15 residues. Germline-derived CDR1 and CDR2 are LGHDT and YNNKEL (reference sequence).

This rearrangement joins TRBV29-1 to TRBJ2-7, with a weak D call TRBD2 (5 bases). The CDR3 is 10 amino acids. In germline, CDR1 is SQVTM, CDR2 ANQGSEA. V was cut by 4 bases and J by 6 bases, with 7 bases left in between. The CDR3, as DNA: TGCAGCGTTGTGGCGGGCGAGCAGTACTTC. Translating gives CSVVAGEQYF.

V and J are TRBV6-4 and TRBJ1-5, with D possibly matching TRBD1 (5 bases). CDR1 MRHNA and CDR2 SNTAGT come from the germline V gene. The CDR3 runs 17 residues. Between the trimmed V and J ends, which lost 0 bases and 0 bases, there was a span of 12 bases. In DNA form, the CDR3 reads TGTGCCAGCAGTGACTCGAGGGCGGGGGATAGCAATCAGCCCCAGCATTTT. Translated, it gives CASSDSRAGDSNQPQHF.